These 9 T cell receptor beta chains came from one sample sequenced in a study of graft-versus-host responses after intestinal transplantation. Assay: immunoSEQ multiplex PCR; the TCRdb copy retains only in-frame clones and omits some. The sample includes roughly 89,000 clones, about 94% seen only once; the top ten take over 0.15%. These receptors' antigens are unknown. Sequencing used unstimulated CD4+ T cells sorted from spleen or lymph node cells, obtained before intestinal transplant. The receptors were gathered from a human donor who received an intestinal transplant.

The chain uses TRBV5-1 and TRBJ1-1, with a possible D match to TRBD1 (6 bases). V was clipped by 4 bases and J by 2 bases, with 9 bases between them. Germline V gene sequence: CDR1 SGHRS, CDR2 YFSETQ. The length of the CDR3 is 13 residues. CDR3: CASSRQDNTEAFF. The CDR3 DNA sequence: TGCGCCAGCAGCCGACAGGATAACACTGAAGCTTTCTTT.

This CDR3 is CASSLGAVSVYEQYF. The CDR3 DNA reads as TGCGCCAGCAGCTTGGGTGCGGTATCCGTCTACGAGCAGTACTTC. J is TRBJ2-7 and V is TRBV5-1; D is ambiguous. The germline V gene encodes CDR1 SGHRS and CDR2 YFSETQ. Trimming shortened V by 0 bases and J by 3 bases, and 13 bases separated the two germline ends. CDR3 length: 15 amino acids.

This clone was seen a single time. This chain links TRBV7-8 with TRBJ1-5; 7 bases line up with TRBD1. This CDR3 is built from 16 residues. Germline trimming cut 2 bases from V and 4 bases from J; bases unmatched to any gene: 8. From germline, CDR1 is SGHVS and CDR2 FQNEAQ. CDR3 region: CASSLFQGQYNQPQHF. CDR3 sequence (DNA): TGTGCCAGCAGCTTATTTCAGGGACAGTATAATCAGCCCCAGCATTTT.

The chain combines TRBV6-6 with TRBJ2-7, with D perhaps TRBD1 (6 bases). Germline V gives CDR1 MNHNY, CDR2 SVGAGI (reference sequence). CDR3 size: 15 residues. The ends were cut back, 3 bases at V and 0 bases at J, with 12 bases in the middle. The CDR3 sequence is CASSYRGQSSYEQYF. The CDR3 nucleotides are TGTGCCAGCAGTTATCGAGGACAGAGCTCCTACGAGCAGTACTTC.

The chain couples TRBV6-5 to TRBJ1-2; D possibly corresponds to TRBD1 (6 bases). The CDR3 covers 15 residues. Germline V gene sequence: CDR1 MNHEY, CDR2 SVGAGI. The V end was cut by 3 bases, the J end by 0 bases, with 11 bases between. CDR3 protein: CASSYSGEPNYGYTF. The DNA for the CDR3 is TGTGCCAGCAGTTATTCAGGGGAACCTAACTATGGCTACACCTTC.

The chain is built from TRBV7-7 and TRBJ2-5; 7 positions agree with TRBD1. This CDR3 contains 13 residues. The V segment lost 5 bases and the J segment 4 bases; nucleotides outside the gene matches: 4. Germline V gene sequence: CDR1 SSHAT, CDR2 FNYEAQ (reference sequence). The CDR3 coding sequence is TGTGCCAGCAGCAATGACAGGGCAGAGACCCAGTACTTC. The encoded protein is CASSNDRAETQYF.

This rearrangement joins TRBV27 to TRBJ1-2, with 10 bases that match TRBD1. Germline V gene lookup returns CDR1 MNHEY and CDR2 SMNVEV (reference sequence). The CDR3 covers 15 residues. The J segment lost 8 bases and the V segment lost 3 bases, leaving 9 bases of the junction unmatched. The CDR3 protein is CASSFPGTGVEGYTF. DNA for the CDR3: TGTGCCAGCAGTTTCCCCGGGACAGGGGTTGAAGGCTACACCTTC.

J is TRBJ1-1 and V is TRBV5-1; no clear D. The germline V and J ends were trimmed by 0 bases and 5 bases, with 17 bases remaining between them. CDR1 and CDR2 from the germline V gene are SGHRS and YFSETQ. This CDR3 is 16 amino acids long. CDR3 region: CASSLGAWRAVTEAFF. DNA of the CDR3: TGCGCCAGCAGCTTGGGGGCGTGGAGGGCTGTAACTGAAGCTTTCTTT.

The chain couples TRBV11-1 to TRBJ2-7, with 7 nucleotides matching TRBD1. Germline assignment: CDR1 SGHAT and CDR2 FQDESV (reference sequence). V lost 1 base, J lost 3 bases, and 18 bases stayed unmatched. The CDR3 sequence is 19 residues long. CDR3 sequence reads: CASSLGKYREGANIYEQYF. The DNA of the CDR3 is TGTGCCAGCAGCTTAGGGAAATACCGCGAGGGGGCTAACATCTACGAGCAGTACTTC.